A single sample is the source of the 10 T cell receptor beta chains below, sequenced in a study of T cells in Graves' hyperthyroidism and ophthalmopathy (dated by TCRdb to 2018 to 2020). The method was multiplex PCR. This sample was sequenced with an Illumina HiSeq 2000. The TCR beta CDR3 regions were amplified from the RNA transcripts. The first round of RT-PCR for the TCR CDR3 was performed with the HTBI primer set and the Qiagen OneStep RT-PCR kit. TCRdb trimmed the raw reads at Q25, called clones with MiXCR and kept productive beta chains. Every CDR3 protein is listed once, alongside the most common genes and DNA of its rows. The sample profile shows some 760,000 distinct CDR3 sequences; approximately 14% of them were found once. The ten largest account for 9.5% to 13% of the sample. Sequencing was done on a sample of blood. The source of these receptors is a woman aged 18-29 years with Graves' hyperthyroidism.

This clonotype was observed a few times. A read error may account for a junction end that differs from germline. This chain joins TRBV6-1 and TRBJ2-2; weak D call: TRBD1 (5 bases). CDR1 and CDR2 from the germline V gene are MNHNS and SASEGT. This CDR3 comprises 13 residues. CDR3 residues: CASIDRSTGELFF. CDR3 nucleotide sequence: TGTGCTAGCATTGACAGAAGCACCGGGGAGCTGTTTTTT.

This clonotype was seen repeatedly, ten times or more. The rearrangement uses TRBV7-2 and TRBJ2-3, with D perhaps TRBD2 (5 bases). The germline CDR1 and CDR2 sequences are SGHTA and FQGNSA. The CDR3 has 12 amino acids. V was shortened by 5 bases and J by 8 bases, with 11 bases between the two germline ends. The CDR3 DNA is TGTGCCAGCAGCCTCACTAGTTCTACGCAGTATTTT. Its protein product is CASSLTSSTQYF.

At least ten counts were recorded for this clonotype. This chain links TRBV4-3 with TRBJ1-4, with no clear D. The CDR3 totals 16 residues. CDR1 is LGHNA and CDR2 is YSLEER in the germline V gene. The germline V and J ends were trimmed by 1 base and 7 bases, with 16 bases remaining between them. The CDR3 sequence is CASSQVRGGGFEKLFF. CDR3 nucleotides: TGCGCCAGCAGCCAAGTCCGCGGCGGTGGATTTGAAAAACTGTTTTTT.

This clonotype was counted at least ten times. The gene calls are TRBV7-2 and TRBJ2-7, with TRBD1 identical over 8 bases. Germline V gene data show CDR1 as SGHTA and CDR2 as FQGNSA. V shed 0 bases and J 2 bases; nucleotides not matched to a gene: 12. The CDR3 sequence is 18 residues long. Here the CDR3 reads CASSLAITGQGSAYEQYF. As DNA, the CDR3 is TGTGCCAGCAGCTTAGCAATCACAGGACAGGGTTCTGCCTACGAGCAGTACTTC.

The CDR3 nucleotides are TGCAGTGCTCAGCCCTCAACTAATGAAAAACTGTTTTTT. Encoded protein: CSAQPSTNEKLFF. The genes are TRBV20-1 and TRBJ1-4; D unclear. Germline V gene sequence: CDR1 DFQATT, CDR2 SNEGSKA (reference sequence). The ends were cut back, 5 bases at V and 0 bases at J, with 7 bases in the middle. There are 13 residues in the CDR3.

This clonotype was observed a few times. This chain connects TRBV7-9 to TRBJ2-1, with D tentatively TRBD1 (6 bases). Trimming took 5 bases from V and 4 from J, leaving 18 bases between them. The CDR3 length is 16 residues. CDR1 and CDR2 (germline): SEHNR, FQNEAQ (reference sequence). The CDR3 loop is CASSPTATGQYNEQFF. As DNA, the CDR3 is TGTGCCAGCAGCCCCACGGCAACGGGACAATACAATGAGCAGTTCTTC.

This clonotype was seen ten or more times. The chain carries TRBV20-1 and TRBJ1-5, with 7 bases aligning to TRBD1. The CDR3 runs to 14 residues. Germline CDR1 DFQATT, CDR2 SNEGSKA (reference sequence). The J segment lost 5 bases and the V segment lost 2 bases, leaving 6 bases of the junction unmatched. The CDR3 region is CSARSDRADQPQHF. CDR3 bases: TGCAGTGCTAGATCAGACAGGGCCGATCAGCCCCAGCATTTT.

This clonotype was seen ten or more times. The rearrangement links TRBV6-2 or TRBV6-3 to TRBJ2-3; no definite D call. Trimming removed 6 bases from V and 2 bases from J, with 6 bases in between. Germline values: CDR1 MNHEY, CDR2 SVGEGT. This CDR3 comprises 12 residues. The CDR3 is CASRRNTDTQYF. The CDR3 DNA follows: TGTGCCAGCAGACGGAACACAGATACGCAGTATTTT.

In its sample, this clonotype was seen a few times. The V gene is TRBV20-1, the J gene TRBJ2-4; D might be TRBD1 (5 bases). Germline CDR1 and CDR2: DFQATT and SNEGSKA (reference sequence). CDR3 length equals 16 residues. The ends were cut back, 1 base at V and 7 bases at J, with 20 bases in the middle. CDR3 sequence (DNA): TGCAGTGCTAGAGCTCTGGGTGGCGAAAAGGGGAACATTCAGTACTTC. Its translation is CSARALGGEKGNIQYF.

In its sample, this clonotype was seen many times. The V call is TRBV5-1, the J call TRBJ2-7; TRBD1 agrees at 10 bases. The CDR3 contains 16 residues. After removal of 5 bases from V and 4 bases from J, the junction contained 12 bases not matched to a gene. Germline loops: CDR1 SGHRS, CDR2 YFSETQ. CDR3 in DNA: TGCGCCAGCAGACCCGGGACAGGGGATGTTAGGTACGAGCAGTACTTC. This gives the protein CASRPGTGDVRYEQYF.